The clone carrying this T cell receptor (beta chain) showed up just a few times. Its target is unknown. RNA transcripts gave rise to amplified TCR beta CDR3 regions. The TCR CDR3 was amplified in a first-round RT-PCR using the HTBI primer set. TCRdb used MiXCR to reprocess the multiplex PCR reads, holding one entry per CDR3 protein. This sample has approximately 530,000 distinct CDR3 sequences; approximately 20% occur once, and the top ten carry 40% to 50%. The CDR3 covers 19 residues. Germline V gene lookup returns CDR1 PRHDT and CDR2 FYEKMQ (reference sequence). V dropped 1 base and J dropped 7; count of bases not matched to a gene: 15. The data belong to a study of T cells in Graves' hyperthyroidism and ophthalmopathy. Study outcomes and limitations: Stable hyperthyroidism was told apart from ophthalmopathy by a model built on 13 V-J features.

The specimen was blood. V is TRBV13 and J is TRBJ2-2, with 10 bases fitting TRBD1. The receptor was derived from a man aged 40-50 years with Graves' ophthalmopathy. The CDR3 coding sequence is TGTGCCAGCAGCTTAGCCCCCGACAGGGGGCTATCTAGTGGCGGGGAGCTGTTTTTT. It yields the protein CASSLAPDRGLSSGGELFF.